Below, 8 T cell receptor beta chains from the same sample are listed, as sequenced in a study of blood T cell repertoires in COVID-19. Profiled with immunoSEQ multiplex PCR; TCRdb holds only in-frame clones, not every one. Here the sample spans 75,000 to 95,000 clones, 75% to 85% being singletons. The sequencing input was peripheral blood. These receptor sequences come from a man aged 55 to 70 with COVID-19, enrolled during active disease.

This clone has only a few counts. The gene calls are TRBV7-6 and TRBJ2-7; a possible D gene is TRBD1 (5 bases). Germline V lookup: CDR1 SGHVS, CDR2 FNYEAQ. This CDR3 region has 13 residues. V shed 4 bases and J shed 4 bases, with 11 bases lying between them. CDR3 in DNA: TGTGCCAGCAGCTCAGGGCCGGTTTACGAGCAGTACTTC. This sequence encodes CASSSGPVYEQYF. Full variable domain (rest looked up from reference TRBV7-6 and TRBJ2-7): GAGVSQSPRYKVTKRGQDVALRCDPISGHVSLYWYRQALGQGPEFLTYFNYEAQQDKSGLPNDRFSAERPEGSISTLTIQRTEQRDSAMYRCASSSGPVYEQYFGPGTRLTVT.

The chain joins TRBV10-3 to TRBJ1-5; D remains unclear. Germline lookup yields CDR1 ENHRY and CDR2 SYGVKD. The CDR3 sequence is 12 residues long. Trimming removed 5 bases from V and 11 bases from J, with 13 bases in between. The CDR3 region is CAISPNAGTQHF. As DNA, the CDR3 is TGTGCCATCAGTCCCAACGCAGGTACCCAGCATTTT.

The V gene is TRBV11-2, the J gene TRBJ1-4; no clear D. This CDR3 spans 16 amino acids. Germline V gene data show CDR1 as SGHAT and CDR2 as FQNNGV. The ends were cut back, 5 bases at V and 4 bases at J, with 17 bases in the middle. Here the CDR3 DNA reads TGTGCCAGCAGCCCGGTGGGAGGAATTAGTAATGAAAAACTGTTTTTT. Translation gives CASSPVGGISNEKLFF.

This clone has a single count. The CDR3 DNA reads as TGTGCCAGCAGCTTATTTGGGGGGGGACTAGCCGACTACAATGAGCAGTTCTTC. Amino acid sequence: CASSLFGGGLADYNEQFF. This chain uses TRBV7-8 with TRBJ2-1; 9 bases line up with TRBD2. The CDR3 sequence is 18 residues long. Germline-derived CDR1 and CDR2 are SGHVS and FQNEAQ. J lost 3 bases, V lost 2 bases, and 11 bases had no gene match.

The chain carries TRBV6-5 and TRBJ2-7; the match to TRBD1 covers 11 bases. Germline V gene lookup returns CDR1 MNHEY and CDR2 SVGAGI. There are 14 residues in the CDR3. V lost 6 bases, J lost 2 bases, and 3 bases stayed unmatched. CDR3 loop: CASSWGQGAYEQYF. The CDR3 region has the DNA TGTGCCAGCAGCTGGGGACAGGGGGCCTACGAGCAGTACTTC.

V is TRBV4-3 and J is TRBJ1-5; D remains ambiguous. In germline, CDR1 is LGHNA, CDR2 YSLEER. V shed 1 base and J shed 2 bases, with 12 bases lying between them. The CDR3 length is 16 residues. CDR3 sequence: CASSQGWETGNQPQHF. In DNA form, the CDR3 reads TGCGCCAGCAGCCAAGGGTGGGAGACGGGCAATCAGCCCCAGCATTTT.

The rearrangement links TRBV10-3 to TRBJ2-7; TRBD2 matches 8 bases. Germline CDR1 is ENHRY and CDR2 is SYGVKD. The CDR3 is made up of 14 amino acids. J lost 4 bases, V lost 4 bases, and 6 bases had no gene match. The CDR3 nucleotides are TGTGCCATCAGTGGGGCGGGAGGAACATACGAGCAGTACTTC. It is translated as CAISGAGGTYEQYF.

The chain couples TRBV9 to TRBJ1-3; 8 bases align to TRBD1. With V trimmed by 4 bases and J by 0 bases, 6 bases remained unmatched. The CDR3 is 16 residues long. CDR1 and CDR2 from the germline V gene are SGDLS and YYNGEE. This CDR3 is CASSLGQGSSGNTIYF. The CDR3 DNA is TGTGCCAGCAGCCTTGGACAGGGAAGCTCTGGAAACACCATATATTTT.